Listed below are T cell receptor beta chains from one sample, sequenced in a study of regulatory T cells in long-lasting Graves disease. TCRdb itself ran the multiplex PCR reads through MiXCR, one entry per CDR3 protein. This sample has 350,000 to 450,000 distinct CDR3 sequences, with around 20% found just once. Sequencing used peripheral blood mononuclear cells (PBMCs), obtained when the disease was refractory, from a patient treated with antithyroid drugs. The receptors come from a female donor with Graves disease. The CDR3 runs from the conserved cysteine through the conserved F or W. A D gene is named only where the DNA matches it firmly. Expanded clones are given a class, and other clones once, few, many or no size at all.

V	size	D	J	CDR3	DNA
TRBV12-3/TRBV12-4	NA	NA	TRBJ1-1	CASSSISGGTEAFF	TGTGCCAGCAGCTCAATTTCTGGGGGGACTGAAGCTTTCTTT
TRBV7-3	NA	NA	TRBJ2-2	CASSFGGLSGELFF	TGTGCCAGCAGCTTTGGGGGGCTATCCGGGGAGCTGTTTTTT
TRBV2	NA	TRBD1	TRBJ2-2	CASSQDRANTGELFF	TGTGCCAGCAGCCAAGACAGGGCGAACACCGGGGAGCTGTTTTTT
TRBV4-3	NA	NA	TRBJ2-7	CASTGGARYEQYF	TGCGCCAGCACTGGGGGGGCGCGATACGAGCAGTACTTC
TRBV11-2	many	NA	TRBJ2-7	CASSLRGDTSSYEQYF	TGTGCCAGCAGCTTACGGGGGGACACGAGCTCCTACGAGCAGTACTTC
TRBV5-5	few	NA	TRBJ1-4	CASSQQSEKLFF	TGTGCCAGCAGCCAACAATCGGAAAAACTGTTTTTT
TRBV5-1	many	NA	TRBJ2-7	CASSLEPPYEQYF	TGCGCCAGCAGCTTGGAACCACCCTACGAGCAGTACTTC
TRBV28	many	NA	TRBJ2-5	CASSQIAEETQYF	TGTGCCAGCAGTCAGATTGCGGAAGAGACCCAGTACTTC
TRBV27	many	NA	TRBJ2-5	CATSRAGQRRETQYF	TGTGCCACCAGCCGAGCGGGCCAGAGGAGGGAGACCCAGTACTTC
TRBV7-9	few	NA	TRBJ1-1	CASSLVGLTNTEAFF	TGTGCCAGCAGCTTAGTGGGGCTGACTAACACTGAAGCTTTCTTT
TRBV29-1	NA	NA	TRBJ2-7	CSVEAQGQAKGEQYF	TGCAGCGTTGAAGCCCAAGGTCAGGCTAAGGGAGAGCAGTACTTC
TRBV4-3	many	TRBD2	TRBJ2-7	CASSPSTSTYEQYF	TGCGCCAGCAGCCCGTCGACTAGCACCTACGAGCAGTACTTC
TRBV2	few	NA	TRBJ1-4	CASSPDTQTNEKLFF	TGTGCCAGCAGTCCGGACACCCAAACTAATGAAAAACTGTTTTTT
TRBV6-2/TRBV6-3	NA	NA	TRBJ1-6	CASSYSDGFGSPLHF	TGTGCCAGCAGTTACTCTGATGGGTTCGGTTCACCCCTCCACTTT
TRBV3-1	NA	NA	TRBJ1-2	CASSQSSGGTFYGYTF	TGTGCCAGCAGCCAGTCCTCCGGGGGGACCTTCTATGGCTACACCTTC
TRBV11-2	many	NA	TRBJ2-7	CASSLETPYEQYF	TGTGCCAGCAGCTTAGAGACTCCTTACGAGCAGTACTTC
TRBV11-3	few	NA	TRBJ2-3	CASSLGAGNTDTQYF	TGTGCCAGCAGCTTAGGGGCAGGGAACACAGATACGCAGTATTTT
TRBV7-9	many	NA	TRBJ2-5	CASSSGTPSIGETQYF	TGTGCCAGCAGCTCCGGGACACCTTCAATAGGGGAGACCCAGTACTTC